This T cell receptor beta chain appears in the sequencing data of a study of blood T cells in healthy people across ages. Germline CDR1 reads KGHDR; CDR2 reads SFDVKD. The CDR3 totals 14 residues. Trimming removed 1 base at V and 4 bases at J, with 9 bases between. It was with a sample-barcoded 5' primer and a J-beta primer mix that a second PCR of roughly 6 to 11 cycles was run. TCRdb recomputed calls from the 5' RACE reads with MiXCR, one row per CDR3 protein. The table records approximately 810,000 distinct CDR3 sequences, about 30% of them present only once. Sequencing was performed on blood. The chain links TRBV24-1 to TRBJ2-5, with D uncertain. The sequence derives from a woman older than 75 in good health. The chain's CDR3 is CATSDFDGSETQYF. The CDR3 DNA reads as TGTGCCACCAGTGATTTTGACGGCTCAGAGACCCAGTACTTC.